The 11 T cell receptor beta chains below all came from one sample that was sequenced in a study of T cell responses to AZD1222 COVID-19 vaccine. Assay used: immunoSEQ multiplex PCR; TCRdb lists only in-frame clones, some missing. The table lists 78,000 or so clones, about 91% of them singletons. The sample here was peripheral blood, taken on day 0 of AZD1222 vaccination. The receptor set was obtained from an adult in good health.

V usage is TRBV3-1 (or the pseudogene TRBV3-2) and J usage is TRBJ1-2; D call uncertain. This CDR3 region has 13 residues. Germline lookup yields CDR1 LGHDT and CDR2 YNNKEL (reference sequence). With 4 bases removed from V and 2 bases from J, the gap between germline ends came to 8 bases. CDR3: CASSRRENYGYTF. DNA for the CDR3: TGTGCCAGCAGCCGCCGAGAGAACTATGGCTACACCTTC.

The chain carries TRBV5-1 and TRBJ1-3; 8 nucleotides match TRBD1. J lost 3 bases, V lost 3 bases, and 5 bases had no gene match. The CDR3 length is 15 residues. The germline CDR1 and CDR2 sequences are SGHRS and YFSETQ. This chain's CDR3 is CASSSDRVGGNTIYF. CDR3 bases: TGCGCCAGCAGCTCGGACAGGGTCGGTGGAAACACCATATATTTT.

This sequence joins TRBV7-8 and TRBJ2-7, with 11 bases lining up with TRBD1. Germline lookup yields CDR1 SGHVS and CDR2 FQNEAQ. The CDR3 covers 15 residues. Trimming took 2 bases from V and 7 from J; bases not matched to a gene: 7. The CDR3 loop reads CASSLPGQGVYEQYF. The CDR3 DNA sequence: TGTGCCAGCAGCTTACCGGGACAGGGGGTTTATGAGCAGTACTTC.

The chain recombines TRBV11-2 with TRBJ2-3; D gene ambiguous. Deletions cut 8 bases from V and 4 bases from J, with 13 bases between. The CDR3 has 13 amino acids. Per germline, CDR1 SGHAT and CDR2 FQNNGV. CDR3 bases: TGTGCCAGCGGGGAACAACCCCCAGATACGCAGTATTTT. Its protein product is CASGEQPPDTQYF.

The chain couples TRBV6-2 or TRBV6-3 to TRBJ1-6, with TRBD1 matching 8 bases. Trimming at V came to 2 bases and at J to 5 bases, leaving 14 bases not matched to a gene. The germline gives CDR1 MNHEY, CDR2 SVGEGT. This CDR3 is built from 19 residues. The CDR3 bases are TGTGCCAGCAGTTACACCGGGGGGACAGGCAAGAGAGATAATTCACCCCTCCACTTT. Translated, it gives CASSYTGGTGKRDNSPLHF.

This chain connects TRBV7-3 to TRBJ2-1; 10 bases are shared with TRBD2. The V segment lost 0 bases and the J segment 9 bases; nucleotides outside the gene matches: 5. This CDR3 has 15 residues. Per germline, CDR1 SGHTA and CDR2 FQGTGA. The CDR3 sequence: CASSLTSGGAGEQFF. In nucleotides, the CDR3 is TGTGCCAGCAGCTTAACGAGCGGGGGGGCTGGTGAGCAGTTCTTC.

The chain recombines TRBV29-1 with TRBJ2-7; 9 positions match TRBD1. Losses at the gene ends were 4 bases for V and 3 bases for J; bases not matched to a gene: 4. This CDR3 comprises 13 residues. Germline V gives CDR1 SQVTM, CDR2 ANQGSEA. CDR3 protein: CSVGQGVFYEQYF. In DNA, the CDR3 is TGCAGCGTTGGACAGGGGGTCTTCTACGAGCAGTACTTC.

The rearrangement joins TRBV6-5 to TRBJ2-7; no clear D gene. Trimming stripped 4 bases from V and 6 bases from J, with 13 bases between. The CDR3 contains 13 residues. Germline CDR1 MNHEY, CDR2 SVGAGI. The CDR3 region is CASSSQRAGEQYF. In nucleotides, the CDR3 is TGTGCCAGCAGTTCTCAGCGAGCAGGCGAGCAGTACTTC.

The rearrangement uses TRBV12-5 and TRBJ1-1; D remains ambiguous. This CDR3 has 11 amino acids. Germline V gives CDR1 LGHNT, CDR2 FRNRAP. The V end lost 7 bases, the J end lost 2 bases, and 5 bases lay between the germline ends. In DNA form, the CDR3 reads TGTGCTAGTGTTCTAAACACTGAAGCTTTCTTT. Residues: CASVLNTEAFF.

Here the CDR3 reads CASSQETRTGNTGELFF. CDR3 nucleotides: TGTGCCAGCAGCCAAGAAACTCGGACAGGCAACACCGGGGAGCTGTTTTTT. The V and J genes are TRBV3-1 (or the pseudogene TRBV3-2) and TRBJ2-2, with 7 bases lining up with TRBD1. V was clipped by 0 bases and J by 2 bases; unmatched bases: 6. The CDR3 totals 17 residues. Germline-derived CDR1 and CDR2 are LGHDT and YNNKEL (reference sequence).

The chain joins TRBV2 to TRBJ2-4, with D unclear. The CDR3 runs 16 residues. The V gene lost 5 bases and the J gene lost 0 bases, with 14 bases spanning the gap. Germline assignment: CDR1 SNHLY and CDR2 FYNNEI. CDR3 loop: CASSKLDSLAKNIQYF. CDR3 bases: TGTGCCAGCAGTAAACTTGACTCGCTAGCCAAAAACATTCAGTACTTC.